Shown below are 15 T cell receptor beta chains from a single sample sequenced in a study of technical replicates of blood from several donors. Profiling relied on immunoSEQ multiplex PCR, and the TCRdb table lists in-frame clones only, not all of them. The sample holds under 90,000 clones, 95% to 97% seen once. The sample was T cells isolated from PBMCs. Every receptor here comes from a human donor in good health.

The CDR3, as DNA: TGTGCCAGCAGTTCATCCTGGGGCAGAAACATTCAGTACTTC. Translated, it gives CASSSSWGRNIQYF. The rearrangement uses TRBV27 and TRBJ2-4, with D possibly TRBD1 on 5 matching bases. V was pared by 4 bases and J by 6 bases, with 13 bases between. The CDR3 is made up of 14 amino acids. Germline loops: CDR1 MNHEY, CDR2 SMNVEV (reference sequence).

J is TRBJ2-1 and V is TRBV10-1; 9 bases are a match to TRBD2. The CDR3 is made up of 22 amino acids. Germline V gives CDR1 WNHNN, CDR2 SYGVQD (reference sequence). The J segment lost 0 bases and the V segment lost 2 bases, leaving 20 bases of the junction unmatched. CDR3 region: CASSEGLKGGRGPMGSYNEQFF. The CDR3 DNA follows: TGCGCCAGCAGTGAGGGATTGAAAGGCGGGAGGGGCCCTATGGGCTCCTACAATGAGCAGTTCTTC.

The CDR3 is CVRRGGSYNEQFF. As DNA, the CDR3 is TGTGTCAGAAGAGGGGGTTCCTACAATGAGCAGTTCTTC. V usage is TRBV7-5 and J usage is TRBJ2-1; TRBD1, the table's D call, was not compared with the DNA. TRBV7-5 is recorded as a pseudogene. This CDR3 comprises 13 residues.

This chain joins TRBV4-1 and TRBJ1-1, with D unresolved. Per germline, CDR1 MGHRA and CDR2 YSYEKL. This CDR3 is built from 16 residues. Deletions cut 1 base from V and 2 bases from J, with 14 bases between. In nucleotides, the CDR3 is TGCGCCAGCAGCCAAGGCCTTTTAGTCCAAAACACTGAAGCTTTCTTT. It codes for CASSQGLLVQNTEAFF.

A single count supports this clone. The chain links TRBV11-2 to TRBJ2-7, with D unclear. The CDR3 covers 13 residues. Trimming stripped 2 bases from V and 1 base from J, with 6 bases between. Germline V lookup: CDR1 SGHAT, CDR2 FQNNGV. DNA of the CDR3: TGTGCCAGCAGCTTACGCCAGTCCTACGAGCAGTACTTC. Translating gives CASSLRQSYEQYF.

The chain couples TRBV4-1 to TRBJ2-1; D is undetermined. Germline CDR1 and CDR2: MGHRA and YSYEKL. The CDR3 is made up of 13 amino acids. Trimming cost V 0 bases and J 9 bases, with 9 bases left between them. The DNA of the CDR3 is TGCGCCAGCAGCCAAGATCCCAGATTTGAGCAGTTCTTC. This gives the protein CASSQDPRFEQFF.

The chain couples TRBV5-1 to TRBJ1-4, with 7 bases that match TRBD1. V shed 4 bases, J shed 4 bases, and the junction held 13 bases outside the gene matches. Germline loops: CDR1 SGHRS, CDR2 YFSETQ. There are 17 residues in the CDR3. The CDR3 sequence: CASSPPPDRADNEKLFF. CDR3 coding DNA: TGCGCCAGCAGCCCACCCCCAGACAGGGCGGATAATGAAAAACTGTTTTTT.

The chain couples TRBV6-6 to TRBJ2-7; 9 bases are a match to TRBD1. The junction had 10 bases not matched to a gene; V was cut back by 4 bases and J by 6 bases. Per germline, CDR1 MNHNY and CDR2 SVGAGI (reference sequence). The CDR3 covers 15 residues. CDR3 amino acids: CASSSPGQGLFEQYF. In nucleotides, the CDR3 is TGTGCCAGCAGTTCCCCGGGACAGGGTCTTTTCGAGCAGTACTTC.

The J gene is TRBJ2-2, the V gene TRBV7-7; 9 bases fit TRBD2. Germline V gives CDR1 SSHAT, CDR2 FNYEAQ (reference sequence). V shed 6 bases and J 0 bases; nucleotides not matched to a gene: 5. The CDR3 has 16 residues. The CDR3 here is CASRDSGGSNTGELFF. The DNA of the CDR3 is TGTGCCAGCAGAGATAGCGGGGGTTCGAACACCGGGGAGCTGTTTTTT.

The chain couples TRBV10-1 to TRBJ1-2; perhaps TRBD1 as D (5 bases). Germline V gives CDR1 WNHNN, CDR2 SYGVQD (reference sequence). CDR3 length: 14 residues. Between the trimmed V and J ends, which lost 4 bases and 4 bases, there was a span of 13 bases. The CDR3 region is CASSAGGTGYGYTF. The CDR3 DNA reads TGCGCCAGCAGTGCGGGGGGTACCGGCTATGGCTACACCTTC.

The chain is built from TRBV5-6 and TRBJ2-7; 11 bases are shared with TRBD2. Unmatched junction bases numbered 4, after V lost 2 bases and J lost 3 bases. CDR3 size: 15 residues. CDR1 and CDR2 from the germline V gene are SGHDT and YYEEEE. The CDR3, as DNA: TGTGCCAGCAGCTTTAGACTAGCGGGATACTACGAGCAGTACTTC. It specifies CASSFRLAGYYEQYF.

The J gene is TRBJ2-7, the V gene TRBV5-1; 8 bases fit TRBD1. The CDR3 loop spans 13 amino acids. CDR1 and CDR2 (germline): SGHRS, YFSETQ. V was clipped by 6 bases and J by 6 bases; unmatched bases: 8. The CDR3 reads CASTLQGAGEQYF. CDR3 DNA: TGCGCCAGCACCCTCCAGGGGGCTGGCGAGCAGTACTTC.

This clone showed up just once. The chain recombines TRBV5-1 with TRBJ1-1; 10 nucleotides line up with TRBD1. Germline trimming cut 4 bases from V and 1 base from J; bases unmatched to any gene: 4. The CDR3 extends over 15 amino acids. Per the germline V gene, CDR1 is SGHRS and CDR2 is YFSETQ. CDR3 in amino acids: CASSKTGGRNTEAFF. CDR3 nucleotide sequence: TGCGCCAGCAGCAAGACAGGGGGCCGGAACACTGAAGCTTTCTTT.

This clone occurred once. This chain uses TRBV5-6 with TRBJ1-5; a possible D gene is TRBD1 (6 bases). The CDR3 consists of 14 residues. The V gene lost 8 bases and the J gene lost 6 bases, with 18 bases spanning the gap. Germline assignment: CDR1 SGHDT and CDR2 YYEEEE. The CDR3 here is CARSIGPDSQPQHF. The DNA of the CDR3 is TGTGCCAGATCTATTGGCCCGGACAGTCAGCCCCAGCATTTT.

The V and J genes are TRBV7-3 and TRBJ2-1; TRBD2 might be the D (6 bases). CDR3 size: 12 residues. V shed 4 bases and J shed 6 bases, with 7 bases lying between them. The germline gives CDR1 SGHTA, CDR2 FQGTGA. CDR3 in amino acids: CASSSGSNEQFF. The CDR3 nucleotides read TGTGCCAGCAGCTCCGGGAGCAATGAGCAGTTCTTC.